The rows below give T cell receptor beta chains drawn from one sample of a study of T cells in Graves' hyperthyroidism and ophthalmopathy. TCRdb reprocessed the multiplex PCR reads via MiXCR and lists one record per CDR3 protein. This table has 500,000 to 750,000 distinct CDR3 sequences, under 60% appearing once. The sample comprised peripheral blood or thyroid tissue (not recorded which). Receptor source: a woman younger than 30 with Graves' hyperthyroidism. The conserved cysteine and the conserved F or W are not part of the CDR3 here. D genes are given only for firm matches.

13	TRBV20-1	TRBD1	SARVPGQGLYGYT
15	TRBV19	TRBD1	ASSIGAGGSMNTEAF
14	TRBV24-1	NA	ATSDPGLPKLNEQF
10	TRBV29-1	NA	SVSGVNSEAF
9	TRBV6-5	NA	ASSFIGELF
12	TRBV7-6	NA	ASSSMSGANVLT
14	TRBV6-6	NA	ASSYSGQVSGNTIY
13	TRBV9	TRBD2	ASSVRGLAKGELF
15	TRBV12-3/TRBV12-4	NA	ASSLLASGSGRTEAF
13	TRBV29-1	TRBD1	SVRTPGTGNYGYT
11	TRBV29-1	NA	SVRDPRQETQY
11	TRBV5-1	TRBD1	ASSLDRGGEAF
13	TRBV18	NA	ASSTPGVVAYEQY
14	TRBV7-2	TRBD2	ASSLQWTSGQETQY
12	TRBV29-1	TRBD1	SARQGGQGQPQH
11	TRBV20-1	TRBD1	SAPGDRVWEQY
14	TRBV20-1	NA	SARGTLSGDQETQY
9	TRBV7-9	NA	ASIFEGGQY
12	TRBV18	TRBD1	ASSPRQGTDEQY
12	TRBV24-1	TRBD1	ATSERTGDQPQH
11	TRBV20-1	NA	SDYRQTNTEAF
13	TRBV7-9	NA	ASSTYRASTDTQY
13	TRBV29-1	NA	SVVGGISGANVLT
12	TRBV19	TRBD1	ASSTDREATEAF
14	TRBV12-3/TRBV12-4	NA	ASSLRTWGANEKLF
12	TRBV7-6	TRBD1	ASSLQDRGETQY
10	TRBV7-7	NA	ASSFNPGELF
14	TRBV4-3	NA	ASSLTDSSYNSPLH
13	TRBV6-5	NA	ASSYSTVGGTEAF
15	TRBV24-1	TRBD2	ATSDFWTSGITDTQY
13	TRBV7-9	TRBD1	ASSPPRTGNYGYT
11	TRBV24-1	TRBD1	ATSFDRAGGYT
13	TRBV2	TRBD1	ASSDDRATNEKLF
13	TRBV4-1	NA	ASSQDGRERETQY
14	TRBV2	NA	ASIRGGVLGNSPLH
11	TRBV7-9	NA	ASSLEVTYEQY
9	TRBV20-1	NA	SATTGYEQY
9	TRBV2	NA	ASSDRGGYT
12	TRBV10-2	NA	ASSEMEQGNTIY
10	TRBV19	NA	ASSPPSPEQF
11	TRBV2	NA	ASSEDGYNEQY
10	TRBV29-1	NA	SATGNHYEQY